This T cell receptor (beta chain) stems from a study of cytomegalovirus exposure and HLA in healthy donors. The count of this clone is one. A multiplex PCR was run with 60 Vbeta primers and 13 Jbeta primers. Sequenced by immunoSEQ multiplex PCR; TCRdb stores in-frame clones only, minus some. The table lists over 120,000 clones, approximately 84% of them singletons. The V segment lost 1 base and the J segment 1 base; nucleotides outside the gene matches: 4. The CDR3 is 15 residues long. CDR1 MNHEY and CDR2 SVGAGI come from the germline V gene. The sequence derives from a woman aged 55-69 years in good health and CMV-seropositive. The sequenced sample consisted of PBMCs. The chain carries TRBV6-5 and TRBJ2-7; TRBD1 matches at 7 bases. CDR3 coding DNA: TGTGCCAGCAGTTACTGGGCAGGGGGATCCTACGAGCAGTACTTC. It codes for CASSYWAGGSYEQYF.